This is a list of T cell receptor beta chains from one sample in a study of PD-1 blockade in classical Hodgkin lymphoma. Generated by immunoSEQ multiplex PCR, the TCRdb table keeps only in-frame clones and is missing some. This sample has some 110,000 clones, with around nine tenths found just once. The source material was peripheral blood mononuclear cells (PBMCs), sampled before the fourth cycle of nivolumab. Every receptor here comes from a human donor with classical Hodgkin lymphoma. The CDR3 runs from the conserved cysteine through the conserved F or W. D genes are given only for firm matches. The size of a clone is reported for some rows only, either as once, few or many, or as a class for expanded clones.

clone size: -
V gene: TRBV5-1
J gene: TRBJ1-1
D gene: -
CDR3 protein: CASSSGWDTEAFF
CDR3 DNA: TGCGCCAGCAGCTCCGGGTGGGACACTGAAGCTTTCTTT

clone size: -
V gene: TRBV6-5
J gene: TRBJ2-7
D gene: TRBD1
CDR3 protein: CASSYRGQGSSYEQYF
CDR3 DNA: TGTGCCAGCAGTTACCGGGGACAGGGGAGCTCCTACGAGCAGTACTTC

clone size: -
V gene: TRBV19
J gene: TRBJ2-1
D gene: TRBD2
CDR3 protein: CASSIGLAGVLSYNEQFF
CDR3 DNA: TGTGCCAGTAGTATAGGCCTAGCGGGAGTTCTCTCCTACAATGAGCAGTTCTTC

clone size: -
V gene: TRBV6-1
J gene: TRBJ1-5
D gene: -
CDR3 protein: CAATEGNQPQHF
CDR3 DNA: TGTGCCGCAACGGAGGGGAATCAGCCCCAGCATTTT

clone size: -
V gene: TRBV4-3
J gene: TRBJ1-5
D gene: -
CDR3 protein: CASSHFRGSQPQHF
CDR3 DNA: TGCGCCAGCAGCCACTTCAGGGGCAGCCAGCCCCAGCATTTT

clone size: -
V gene: TRBV5-4
J gene: TRBJ2-5
D gene: -
CDR3 protein: CASSPRREETQYF
CDR3 DNA: TGTGCCAGCAGCCCGAGACGGGAAGAGACCCAGTACTTC

clone size: once
V gene: TRBV7-9
J gene: TRBJ2-5
D gene: TRBD2
CDR3 protein: CASSQHSGGQETQYF
CDR3 DNA: TGTGCCAGCAGCCAACACAGCGGGGGGCAAGAGACCCAGTACTTC

clone size: -
V gene: TRBV4-3
J gene: TRBJ1-4
D gene: -
CDR3 protein: CASSHDRGGSEKLFF
CDR3 DNA: TGCGCCAGCAGCCATGACCGGGGGGGGAGTGAAAAACTGTTTTTT

clone size: -
V gene: TRBV4-1
J gene: TRBJ2-1
D gene: TRBD2
CDR3 protein: CASSQEGLAGYNEQFF
CDR3 DNA: TGCGCCAGCAGCCAAGAGGGGCTAGCGGGTTACAATGAGCAGTTCTTC

clone size: -
V gene: TRBV5-6
J gene: TRBJ1-1
D gene: -
CDR3 protein: CASGVQGGTEAFF
CDR3 DNA: TGTGCCAGCGGGGTCCAGGGTGGCACTGAAGCTTTCTTT

clone size: -
V gene: TRBV5-1
J gene: TRBJ1-2
D gene: -
CDR3 protein: CASSLETGSWGYTF
CDR3 DNA: TGCGCCAGCAGCTTGGAAACAGGGAGTTGGGGCTACACCTTC

clone size: -
V gene: TRBV25-1
J gene: TRBJ2-7
D gene: TRBD2
CDR3 protein: CASSTLAGDYEQYF
CDR3 DNA: TGTGCCAGCAGTACCCTAGCGGGAGATTACGAGCAGTACTTC

clone size: -
V gene: TRBV28
J gene: TRBJ1-1
D gene: -
CDR3 protein: CASSPNTEAFF
CDR3 DNA: TGTGCCAGCAGTCCGAACACTGAAGCTTTCTTT

clone size: -
V gene: TRBV6-1
J gene: TRBJ2-3
D gene: TRBD1
CDR3 protein: CASSARDSSTDTQYF
CDR3 DNA: TGTGCCAGCAGTGCCCGGGACAGTAGCACAGATACGCAGTATTTT

clone size: -
V gene: TRBV13
J gene: TRBJ2-1
D gene: -
CDR3 protein: CASSVRLGSSYNEQFF
CDR3 DNA: TGTGCCAGCAGCGTCAGACTCGGGAGCTCCTACAATGAGCAGTTCTTC

clone size: -
V gene: TRBV5-1
J gene: TRBJ1-3
D gene: -
CDR3 protein: CASSLSGTGNTIYF
CDR3 DNA: TGCGCCAGCAGCTTGTCAGGGACTGGAAACACCATATATTTT

clone size: -
V gene: TRBV25-1
J gene: TRBJ2-7
D gene: -
CDR3 protein: CASRGVNEQYF
CDR3 DNA: TGTGCCAGCAGGGGTGTAAACGAGCAGTACTTC

clone size: -
V gene: TRBV16
J gene: TRBJ2-1
D gene: -
CDR3 protein: CASSQMPLRDNEQFF
CDR3 DNA: TGTGCCAGCAGCCAAATGCCCTTGCGGGACAATGAGCAGTTCTTC

clone size: -
V gene: TRBV4-3
J gene: TRBJ2-7
D gene: TRBD1
CDR3 protein: CASSQDRTGFEQYF
CDR3 DNA: TGCGCCAGCAGCCAAGATAGGACAGGATTCGAGCAGTACTTC

clone size: -
V gene: TRBV28
J gene: TRBJ1-2
D gene: TRBD1
CDR3 protein: CASAGGANIRYGYTF
CDR3 DNA: TGTGCCAGCGCAGGGGGCGCCAATATCCGCTATGGCTACACCTTC

clone size: -
V gene: TRBV6-5
J gene: TRBJ2-7
D gene: TRBD1
CDR3 protein: CASSYRDRGAYEQYF
CDR3 DNA: TGTGCCAGCAGCTATAGGGACAGGGGAGCCTACGAGCAGTACTTC

clone size: -
V gene: TRBV10-1
J gene: TRBJ2-7
D gene: TRBD1
CDR3 protein: CASSDPGTGSHEQYF
CDR3 DNA: TGCGCCAGCAGTGACCCCGGGACAGGGTCCCACGAGCAGTACTTC

clone size: -
V gene: TRBV30
J gene: TRBJ1-3
D gene: TRBD1
CDR3 protein: CAWRDRGAGNTIYF
CDR3 DNA: TGTGCCTGGAGAGACAGGGGAGCGGGAAACACCATATATTTT

clone size: -
V gene: TRBV27
J gene: TRBJ2-3
D gene: -
CDR3 protein: CASSLRGSTDTQYF
CDR3 DNA: TGTGCCAGCAGTTTAAGGGGCAGCACAGATACGCAGTATTTT

clone size: -
V gene: TRBV19
J gene: TRBJ2-1
D gene: TRBD1
CDR3 protein: CASIGWTGEYNEQFF
CDR3 DNA: TGTGCCAGTATAGGTTGGACAGGGGAATACAATGAGCAGTTCTTC

clone size: -
V gene: TRBV5-1
J gene: TRBJ1-5
D gene: -
CDR3 protein: CASSSHRGGNQPQHF
CDR3 DNA: TGCGCCAGCAGCTCGCACAGAGGGGGCAATCAGCCCCAGCATTTT

clone size: -
V gene: TRBV30
J gene: TRBJ1-4
D gene: -
CDR3 protein: CAWSGLRVGGEKLFF
CDR3 DNA: TGTGCCTGGAGTGGCCTCCGAGTCGGAGGTGAAAAACTGTTTTTT

clone size: -
V gene: TRBV18
J gene: TRBJ1-1
D gene: -
CDR3 protein: CASAPGVGTEAFF
CDR3 DNA: TGTGCCAGCGCCCCGGGGGTAGGGACTGAAGCTTTCTTT

clone size: -
V gene: TRBV4-2
J gene: TRBJ2-7
D gene: -
CDR3 protein: CASSQAGLDFYEQYF
CDR3 DNA: TGTGCCAGCAGCCAAGCCGGGCTTGATTTCTACGAGCAGTACTTC

clone size: -
V gene: TRBV11-2
J gene: TRBJ2-7
D gene: TRBD2
CDR3 protein: CASSHLAGGPGEQYF
CDR3 DNA: TGTGCCAGCAGTCACCTAGCGGGAGGGCCGGGCGAGCAGTACTTC

clone size: -
V gene: TRBV28
J gene: TRBJ2-1
D gene: -
CDR3 protein: CASSLSQDRYQFF
CDR3 DNA: TGTGCCAGCAGTTTAAGCCAAGATCGATATCAGTTCTTC

clone size: -
V gene: TRBV18
J gene: TRBJ1-6
D gene: -
CDR3 protein: CASSPEAGNRNSPLHF
CDR3 DNA: TGTGCCAGCTCACCAGAGGCAGGCAATCGTAATTCACCCCTCCACTTT

clone size: -
V gene: TRBV5-1
J gene: TRBJ1-2
D gene: -
CDR3 protein: CASSLENTGRATF
CDR3 DNA: TGCGCCAGCAGCTTGGAGAATACAGGGCGAGCAACCTTC